This T cell receptor beta chain was observed in a study of blood T cell repertoires in COVID-19. Original methodology: Estimated nucleated cell counts came from reference gene primer amplification. The repertoire was sequenced with immunoSEQ multiplex PCR; TCRdb's copy has only in-frame clones and lacks some. The DNA gave D and trimming, while V, J and clone size come from that table. This table holds about 140,000 clones, more than 75% found once. The CDR3 totals 16 residues. The germline V gene has CDR1 SGHTA and CDR2 FQGTGA. J lost 7 bases, V lost 5 bases, and 13 bases had no gene match. This clonotype was obtained from a human donor in a cohort sampled during active COVID-19. The specimen sequenced was peripheral blood. The chain links TRBV7-3 to TRBJ2-1, with 8 bases aligning to TRBD2. CDR3 nucleotides: TGTGCCAGCAGCCCAAGGGGACTAGTCCCTACTAATGAGCAGTTCTTC. Amino acids: CASSPRGLVPTNEQFF.